This T cell receptor (beta chain) was retrieved from a study of neoadjuvant anti-PD-1 for oral cavity cancer. Study at large: Non-progressing patients received a fourth nivolumab dose near day 43, then surgery on days 50-56.

Trimming cost V 2 bases and J 2 bases, with 7 bases left between them. Germline CDR1 and CDR2: SEHNR and FQNEAQ (reference sequence). This CDR3 spans 15 amino acids. Only in-frame clones appear in the TCRdb table, and some are missing; sequencing was by immunoSEQ multiplex PCR. The sample holds fewer than 90,000 clones; roughly 85% are singletons and the top ten take about 3.4%. In regard to this clone: The antigen is not known.

Sample time point: after neoadjuvant nivolumab, at surgical resection. General observations from the study: Non-responders to neoadjuvant nivolumab had significantly more clonal PBMC T cells than responders.

Material: PBMCs, obtained after nivolumab (anti-PD-1) treatment. This rearrangement joins TRBV7-9 to TRBJ2-6; tentatively, D is TRBD2 (5 bases). This clonotype originated in a person aged 35-79 years with oral cavity squamous cell carcinoma. The CDR3 DNA reads TGTGCCAGCAGCTTATCCGGGGCTGGGGCCAACGTCCTGACTTTC. It is translated as CASSLSGAGANVLTF.